The 14 T cell receptor beta chains reported below all come from one sample, sequenced in a study of metastatic and nonmetastatic thyroid tumors. Via MiXCR, TCRdb re-called the PCR reads. The repertoire holds about 43,000 clones, with under 4% as singletons. All patients were treatment-naive before thyroid surgery. Sequenced sample: blood. Receptor source: a female donor with papillary thyroid cancer or a benign thyroid nodule (not recorded which). Some clones in this sample may be carry-over from other donors' samples.

This rearrangement joins TRBV19 to TRBJ2-7; a possible D gene is TRBD1 (6 bases). This CDR3 is built from 14 residues. CDR1 and CDR2 (germline): LNHDA, SQIVND (reference sequence). Trimming took off 4 bases at V and 3 bases at J, with 13 bases between the two ends. CDR3 sequence: CASSRPGVFYEQYF. CDR3 nucleotide sequence: TGTGCCAGTAGTAGACCAGGGGTTTTCTACGAGCAGTACTTC.

In DNA, the CDR3 is TGTGCCAGCAGTGACGAGGCAGAGAGTACTGAAGCTTTCTTT. This sequence encodes CASSDEAESTEAFF. The chain has TRBV6-1 and TRBJ1-1; D call uncertain. Trimming cost V 3 bases and J 5 bases, with 13 bases left between them. Germline lookup yields CDR1 MNHNS and CDR2 SASEGT. This CDR3 spans 14 amino acids.

At least ten counts were recorded for this clone. The rearrangement uses TRBV15 and TRBJ2-1, with TRBD2 identical over 8 bases. The CDR3 has 15 residues. CDR1 is LNHNV, CDR2 YYDKDF, per germline (reference sequence). J lost 2 bases, V lost 0 bases, and 0 bases had no gene match. CDR3 in DNA: TGTGCCACCAGCAGAGAAGCGGGGGCCTACAATGAGCAGTTCTTC. It is translated as CATSREAGAYNEQFF.

This clone rates as medium-sized. The chain employs TRBV11-2 and TRBJ1-2; no firm D call. CDR1 SGHAT and CDR2 FQNNGV come from the germline V gene. The CDR3 runs 15 residues. V lost 4 bases, J lost 0 bases, and 12 bases lay in between. The CDR3 sequence is CASSSLSAANYGYTF. The CDR3 region has the DNA TGTGCCAGCAGCTCCTTGTCCGCTGCTAACTATGGCTACACCTTC.

In this sample, this clone turned up many times. The V gene is TRBV6-1, the J gene TRBJ2-1, with D possibly TRBD1 on 5 matching bases. V gave up 7 bases and J gave up 0 bases, with 16 bases separating them. The CDR3 runs 16 residues. Looked up from germline, CDR1 is MNHNS and CDR2 is SASEGT. The CDR3 bases are TGTGCCAGCAAGGGCGTGAGCAGGGTCTCCTACAATGAGCAGTTCTTC. Translated, it gives CASKGVSRVSYNEQFF.

This clone was detected a few times. The V and J genes are TRBV5-1 and TRBJ2-6; D ambiguous. Germline V gene data show CDR1 as SGHRS and CDR2 as YFSETQ. V was pared by 0 bases and J by 4 bases, with 11 bases between. This CDR3 has 16 residues. The CDR3 sequence: CASSLGTVTGANVLTF. The CDR3 nucleotides read TGCGCCAGCAGCTTGGGCACAGTCACCGGGGCCAACGTCCTGACTTTC.

This clone occurred a few times. This chain's CDR3 is CASSEVEGGTTIYF. CDR3 sequence (DNA): TGTGCCAGCAGTGAGGTCGAAGGAGGAACCACGATATATTTT. The rearrangement joins TRBV6-1 to TRBJ1-3; D unresolved. CDR3 length: 14 residues. The V end was cut by 3 bases, the J end by 13 bases, with 19 bases between. Germline V CDR1 and CDR2: MNHNS, SASEGT.

This clone was seen ten or more times. The rearrangement links TRBV14 to TRBJ1-4; perhaps TRBD1 as D (6 bases). Between the trimmed V and J ends, which lost 11 bases and 2 bases, there was a span of 24 bases. The CDR3 spans 17 residues. CDR1 SGHDN and CDR2 FVKESK come from the germline V gene. Here the CDR3 reads CAPRGRGHVSTNEKLFF. Here the CDR3 DNA reads TGTGCCCCCAGGGGCAGGGGTCATGTGTCTACTAATGAAAAACTGTTTTTT.

This clone was picked up many times. V is TRBV19 and J is TRBJ1-2; D is ambiguous. Trimming took off 8 bases at V and 7 bases at J, with 8 bases between the two ends. This CDR3 contains 10 residues. Germline CDR1 LNHDA, CDR2 SQIVND (reference sequence). The CDR3 sequence: CASGKSGYTF. The DNA of the CDR3 is TGTGCCAGTGGAAAATCTGGCTACACCTTC.

This clone was found many times. The chain combines TRBV12-3 or TRBV12-4 with TRBJ1-2, with D hard to call. V was pared by 5 bases and J by 0 bases, with 13 bases between. CDR3 length: 15 amino acids. DNA of the CDR3: TGTGCCAGCAGTAGACCGGACCGGGCTAACTATGGCTACACCTTC. Protein sequence: CASSRPDRANYGYTF.

This clone is deemed medium-sized. This chain joins TRBV9 and TRBJ2-3, with 9 bases aligning to TRBD2. Germline CDR1 reads SGDLS; CDR2 reads YYNGEE. The CDR3 is 15 residues long. The V and J ends lost 1 base and 7 bases, in that order; junction bases with no gene match: 7. DNA for the CDR3: TGTGCCAGCAGCGTAAGTAGCGGGAGCTTGAATACGCAGTATTTT. It translates to CASSVSSGSLNTQYF.

J is TRBJ1-2 and V is TRBV28, with no clear D. Germline V gene lookup returns CDR1 MDHEN and CDR2 SYDVKM. V was trimmed by 3 bases and J by 4 bases, leaving 9 bases between them. The CDR3 has 13 residues. The CDR3 loop is CASSLSYSYGYTF. The DNA of the CDR3 is TGTGCCAGCAGTTTGAGTTACAGCTATGGCTACACCTTC.

V gene TRBV27 combines with J gene TRBJ2-7, with 8 bases fitting TRBD1. V trimming: 6 bases; J trimming: 2 bases; junction bases outside the gene matches: 3. Germline CDR1 MNHEY, CDR2 SMNVEV (reference sequence). The CDR3 covers 13 residues. For the CDR3, the DNA is TGTGCCAGCAGCAGGACAGGGCCCTACGAGCAGTACTTC. Its translation is CASSRTGPYEQYF.

V usage is TRBV28 and J usage is TRBJ2-5; perhaps TRBD1 as D (5 bases). Trimming took off 1 base at V and 5 bases at J, with 8 bases between the two ends. The CDR3 is made up of 13 amino acids. Germline V gene data show CDR1 as MDHEN and CDR2 as SYDVKM. The chain's CDR3 is CASSLYRGETQYF. CDR3 DNA: TGTGCCAGCAGTTTATATAGGGGTGAGACCCAGTACTTC.